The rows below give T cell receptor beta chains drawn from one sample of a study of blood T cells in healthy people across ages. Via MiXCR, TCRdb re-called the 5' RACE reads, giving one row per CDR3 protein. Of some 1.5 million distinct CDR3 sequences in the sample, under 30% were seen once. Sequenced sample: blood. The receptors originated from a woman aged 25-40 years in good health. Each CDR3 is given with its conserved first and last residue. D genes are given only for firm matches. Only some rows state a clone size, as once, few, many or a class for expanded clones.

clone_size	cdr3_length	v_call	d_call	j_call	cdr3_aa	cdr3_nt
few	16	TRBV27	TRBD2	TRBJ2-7	CASSLPQASGRVEQYF	TGTGCCAGCAGTTTACCCCAGGCTAGCGGGAGGGTCGAGCAGTACTTC
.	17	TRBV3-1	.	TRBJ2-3	CASSQDLSGLSTDTQYF	TGTGCCAGCAGCCAAGATCTTTCAGGCCTGAGCACAGATACGCAGTATTTT
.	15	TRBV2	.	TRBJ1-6	CASSPESPGNSPLHF	TGTGCCAGCAGTCCAGAGTCTCCAGGAAATTCACCCCTCCACTTT
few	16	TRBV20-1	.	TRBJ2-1	CSAEHTGIWDNNEQFF	TGCAGTGCCGAACACACAGGGATTTGGGACAACAATGAGCAGTTCTTC
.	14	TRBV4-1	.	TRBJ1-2	CASRDSGGGYGYTF	TGCGCCAGCAGGGATAGCGGAGGGGGCTATGGCTACACCTTC
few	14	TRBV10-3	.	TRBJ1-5	CAISESTGQWPQHF	TGTGCCATCAGTGAGTCGACGGGTCAATGGCCCCAGCATTTT
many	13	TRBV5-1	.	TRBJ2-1	CASSLRSYNEQFF	TGTGCCAGCAGTTTACGCTCCTACAATGAGCAGTTCTTC
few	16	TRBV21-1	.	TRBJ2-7	CASSPEGQEGSYEQYF	TGTGCCAGCAGCCCTGAGGGGCAGGAGGGTTCTTACGAGCAGTACTTC
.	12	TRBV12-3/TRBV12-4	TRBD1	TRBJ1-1	CASTKGTGKAFF	TGTGCCAGCACCAAAGGGACAGGGAAAGCTTTCTTT
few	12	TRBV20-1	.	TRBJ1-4	CSVRTSREKLFF	TGCAGTGTTCGTACCTCCAGAGAAAAACTGTTTTTT
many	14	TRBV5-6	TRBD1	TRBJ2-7	CASSRTGITYEQYF	TGTGCCAGCAGCAGGACAGGGATCACCTACGAGCAGTACTTC
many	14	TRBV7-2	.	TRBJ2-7	CASSAGTQTYEQYF	TGTGCCAGCAGCGCCGGGACCCAGACCTACGAGCAGTACTTC
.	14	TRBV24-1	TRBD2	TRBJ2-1	CATSGAGGANEQFF	TGTGCCACCAGTGGCGCGGGAGGAGCCAATGAGCAGTTCTTC
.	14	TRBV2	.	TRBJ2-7	CASTPRLGAYEQYF	TGTGCCAGCACCCCGAGGCTGGGGGCATACGAGCAGTACTTC
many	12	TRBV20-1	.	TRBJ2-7	CSARAGFYEQYF	TGCAGTGCTAGAGCAGGGTTTTACGAGCAGTACTTC
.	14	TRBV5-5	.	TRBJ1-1	CASSFRITNTEAFF	TGTGCCAGCAGCTTCCGGATTACCAACACTGAAGCTTTCTTT
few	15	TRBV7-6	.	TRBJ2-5	CASSQSGDIQETQYF	TGTGCCAGCAGCCAGTCCGGTGACATTCAAGAGACCCAGTACTTC
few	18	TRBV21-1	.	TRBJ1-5	CASSKALEPSVSNQPQHF	TGTGCCAGCAGCAAAGCGCTGGAGCCATCGGTGAGCAATCAGCCCCAGCATTTT
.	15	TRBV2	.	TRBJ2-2	CASSELPRDTGELFF	TGTGCCAGCAGTGAGCTTCCCAGGGACACCGGGGAGCTGTTTTTT
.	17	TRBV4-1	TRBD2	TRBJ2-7	CASSRTIAGAVTYEQYF	TGCGCCAGCAGCCGAACAATAGCGGGAGCCGTAACATACGAGCAGTACTTC
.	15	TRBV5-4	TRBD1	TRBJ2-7	CASSSTTGGIYEQYF	TGTGCCAGCAGCTCCACGACAGGGGGAATCTACGAGCAGTACTTC
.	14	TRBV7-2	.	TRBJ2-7	CASSERNKADEQYF	TGTGCCAGCAGCGAGCGAAACAAGGCGGACGAGCAGTACTTC
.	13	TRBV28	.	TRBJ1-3	CASYGISGNTIYF	TGTGCTTCGTACGGGATCTCTGGAAACACCATATATTTT
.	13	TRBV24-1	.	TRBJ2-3	CASGDGDTDTQYF	TGTGCCTCGGGGGACGGGGACACAGATACGCAGTATTTT
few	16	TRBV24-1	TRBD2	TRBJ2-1	CATSDPGTSGANEQFF	TGTGCCACCAGTGATCCGGGGACTAGCGGGGCCAATGAGCAGTTCTTC
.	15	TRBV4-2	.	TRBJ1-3	CASSQESTDGNTIYF	TGTGCCAGCAGCCAAGAAAGTACAGACGGAAACACCATATATTTT
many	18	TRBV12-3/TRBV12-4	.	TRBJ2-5	CASSSPLPPGWSQETQYF	TGTGCCAGCAGTTCACCACTCCCCCCGGGATGGAGTCAAGAGACCCAGTACTTC
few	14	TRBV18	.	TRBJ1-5	CANSPLQSNQPQHF	TGTGCCAACTCACCGTTACAAAGCAATCAGCCTCAGCATTTT
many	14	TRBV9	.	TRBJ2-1	CASSVGGSYNEQFF	TGTGCCAGCAGTGTAGGTGGCTCCTACAATGAGCAGTTCTTC
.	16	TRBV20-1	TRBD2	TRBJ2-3	CSARHQREGLEDTQYF	TGCAGTGCTCGTCATCAGCGGGAGGGCCTGGAGGATACGCAGTATTTT
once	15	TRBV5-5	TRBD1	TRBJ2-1	CASSSGQGIVETQFF	TGTGCCAGCAGCTCAGGACAGGGCATCGTAGAGACCCAGTTCTTC
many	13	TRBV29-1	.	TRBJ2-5	CSVEGREKETQYF	TGCAGCGTTGAAGGCAGGGAGAAAGAGACCCAGTACTTC
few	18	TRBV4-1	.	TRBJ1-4	CASSRSGAGGAGNEKLFF	TGCGCCAGCAGCCGATCAGGAGCGGGGGGCGCCGGTAATGAAAAACTGTTTTTT
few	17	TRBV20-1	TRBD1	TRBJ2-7	CSARESGTGRMSYEQYF	TGCAGTGCTCGAGAGTCCGGGACAGGGAGGATGTCCTACGAGCAGTACTTC
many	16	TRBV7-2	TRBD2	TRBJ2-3	CASSFIAGGPGDTQYF	TGTGCCAGCAGCTTCATAGCGGGAGGCCCTGGAGATACGCAGTATTTT
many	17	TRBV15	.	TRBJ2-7	CATSAHAGRSLKDEQYF	TGTGCCACCAGTGCCCATGCCGGAAGGTCCCTGAAAGACGAGCAGTACTTC
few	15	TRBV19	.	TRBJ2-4	CASSIGGGPKNIQYF	TGTGCCAGTAGTATCGGAGGGGGCCCCAAAAACATTCAGTACTTC
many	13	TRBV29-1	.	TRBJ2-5	CSVERGAAETQYF	TGCAGCGTTGAACGAGGGGCAGCCGAGACCCAGTACTTC
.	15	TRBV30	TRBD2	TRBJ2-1	CAWSSGTSGSMRVFF	TGTGCCTGGAGTTCCGGGACTAGCGGGAGTATGAGGGTGTTCTTC
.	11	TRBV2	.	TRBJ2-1	CASSDGGWQFF	TGTGCCAGCAGTGATGGAGGTTGGCAGTTCTTC
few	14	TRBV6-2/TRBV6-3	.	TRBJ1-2	CASRQGRNYYGYTF	TGTGCCAGCAGACAAGGACGGAACTATTATGGCTACACCTTC
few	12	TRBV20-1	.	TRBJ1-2	CSARPRGYGYTF	TGCAGTGCTAGACCCCGGGGTTATGGCTACACCTTC
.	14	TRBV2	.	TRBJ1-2	CASSEARSGYGYTF	TGTGCCAGCAGTGAAGCAAGGTCGGGCTATGGCTACACCTTC
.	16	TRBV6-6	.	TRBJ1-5	CASSYPTDGSNQPQHF	TGTGCCAGCAGTTACCCGACAGATGGGAGCAATCAGCCCCAGCATTTT
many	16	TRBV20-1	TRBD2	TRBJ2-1	CSARSLLAGRLNEQFF	TGCAGTGCTAGGAGTCTTCTAGCGGGACGTCTCAATGAGCAGTTCTTC
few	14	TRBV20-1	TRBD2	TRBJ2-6	CSASGGTGANVLTF	TGCAGTGCTAGCGGGGGGACTGGGGCCAACGTCCTGACTTTC
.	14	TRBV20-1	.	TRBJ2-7	CSTAGAGDCNEQYF	TGCAGTACCGCGGGGGCAGGAGATTGCAACGAGCAGTACTTC
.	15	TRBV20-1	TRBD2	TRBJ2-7	CSARVYPGLDNEQYF	TGCAGTGCTAGAGTTTATCCGGGACTAGATAACGAGCAGTACTTC
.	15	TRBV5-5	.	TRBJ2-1	CASSLRGGKDNEQFF	TGTGCCAGCAGCTTAAGGGGGGGCAAGGACAATGAGCAGTTCTTC
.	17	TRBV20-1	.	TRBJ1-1	CSASPSFVKRGNTEAFF	TGCAGTGCTAGCCCGAGTTTTGTGAAAAGAGGGAACACTGAAGCTTTCTTT
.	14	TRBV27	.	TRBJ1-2	CAGSPPTALGGYTF	TGTGCCGGCAGTCCTCCGACAGCCCTCGGTGGCTACACCTTC
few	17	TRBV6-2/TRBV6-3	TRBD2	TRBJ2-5	CASSYGLAGPSSETQYF	TGTGCCAGCAGTTACGGACTAGCGGGACCGAGCTCGGAGACCCAGTACTTC
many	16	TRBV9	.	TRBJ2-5	CASSVGSGMYQETQYF	TGTGCCAGCAGCGTAGGTTCGGGAATGTACCAAGAGACCCAGTACTTC